The rows below give T cell receptor beta chains drawn from one sample of a study of beta chain features in type 1 diabetes. Method: immunoSEQ multiplex PCR; TCRdb's copy keeps in-frame clones and lacks some. The repertoire holds hundreds of thousands of clones, with around 12% as singletons. Material: naive CD4+ T cells from blood. These receptor sequences come from a woman under 30 with type 1 diabetes. CDR3s leave out the opening cysteine and the closing phenylalanine or tryptophan. D genes are given only for firm matches.

d_call v_call cdr3_aa
. TRBV25-1 AVRGLGPGELF
TRBD2 TRBV4-1 ASSRTSVTKNIQY
TRBD1 TRBV2 ASSRDRNTGELF
TRBD1 TRBV6-5 ASSSSGTGGDYGYT
. TRBV4-1 ASSQDPQARYPNSGQY
. TRBV30 AWSVLRSSGANVLT
. TRBV5-1 ASSLEGDEKLF
. TRBV19 ASRLGQNSNQPQH
. TRBV5-1 ASSLVWGQDTEAF
TRBD1 TRBV7-9 ASSPGGKAVEQY
TRBD1 TRBV5-1 ASSSQGEGVAF
TRBD1 TRBV7-2 ASSLTGQVNTGELF
. TRBV9 ASCPGGGDYGYT
. TRBV6-4 ASSQQLNNEQF
TRBD2 TRBV27 ASSLFPTSGVQETQY
TRBD1 TRBV18 ASSPGTGREAF
TRBD1 TRBV9 ASSPGQGLHGELF
TRBD1 TRBV29-1 SARTGPNYGYT
TRBD1 TRBV4-3 ASSQDRGQGSMY
. TRBV29-1 SVGGDNQPQH